Below, 8 T cell receptor beta chains from the same sample are listed, as sequenced in a study of blood T cell repertoires in COVID-19 (dated by TCRdb to the early 2020s). The receptor library was made with the immunoSEQ multiplex PCR assay. TCRdb holds this immuneACCESS table with in-frame rearrangements only. Some clones are missing; in checked studies, unresolved V genes explain under half, and the rest has no known cause. This sample comprises tens of thousands of clones, roughly 78% of them detected only once. Around a quarter of the sample comes from the top ten. Source material: peripheral blood. Receptor source: a man in his sixties with active or convalescent COVID-19.

This sequence joins TRBV4-1 and TRBJ2-5; 10 bases line up with TRBD2. In germline, CDR1 is MGHRA, CDR2 YSYEKL. The CDR3 contains 14 residues. With V trimmed by 4 bases and J by 4 bases, 3 bases remained unmatched. The CDR3 DNA is TGCGCCAGCAGCCTGACTAGCGGGTTAGAGACCCAGTACTTC. Its translation: CASSLTSGLETQYF.

CDR3 coding DNA: TGTGCCAGCAGTCCCGGGACAGGAGAGACCCAGTACTTC. Amino acids: CASSPGTGETQYF. The V and J genes are TRBV6-1 and TRBJ2-5, with 8 bases lining up with TRBD1. Germline CDR1 and CDR2: MNHNS and SASEGT. The CDR3 totals 13 residues. V trimming: 5 bases; J trimming: 4 bases; junction bases outside the gene matches: 3.

The chain employs TRBV3-1 (or the pseudogene TRBV3-2) and TRBJ1-4, with 8 bases fitting TRBD1. The CDR3 is 17 residues long. With 4 bases clipped from V and 8 bases from J, the junction kept 15 bases outside the gene matches. Per germline, CDR1 LGHDT and CDR2 YNNKEL (reference sequence). The CDR3 spells CASSLANPDREGEKLFF. The CDR3 nucleotides read TGTGCCAGCAGCCTCGCAAACCCGGACAGGGAGGGCGAAAAACTGTTTTTT.

The genes are TRBV6-5 and TRBJ2-3; TRBD2 matches at 9 bases. Trimming cost V 6 bases and J 2 bases; bases outside gene matches: 3. Germline-derived CDR1 and CDR2 are MNHEY and SVGAGI. The CDR3 contains 14 residues. The CDR3 bases are TGTGCCAGCAGAGGCGGGGGGGTCACAGATACGCAGTATTTT. Its protein product is CASRGGGVTDTQYF.

The chain combines TRBV15 with TRBJ1-5, with 9 positions matching TRBD1. Germline V CDR1 and CDR2: LNHNV, YYDKDF (reference sequence). With V trimmed by 0 bases and J by 3 bases, 6 bases remained unmatched. This CDR3 has 17 amino acids. In DNA, the CDR3 is TGTGCCACCAGCAGAGAAAGGGGACAGGGAAACAATCAGCCCCAGCATTTT. This gives the protein CATSRERGQGNNQPQHF.

This chain links TRBV19 with TRBJ2-1, with 10 bases identical to TRBD2. Germline V CDR1 and CDR2: LNHDA, SQIVND (reference sequence). The ends lost 10 bases at V and 10 bases at J; junction bases unmatched: 10. The CDR3 is 13 amino acids. Here the CDR3 reads CATDASGRQEQFF. The CDR3 bases are TGTGCCACAGATGCTAGCGGGAGACAAGAGCAGTTCTTC. The complete variable domain, with remaining parts taken from reference TRBV19 and TRBJ2-1, reads DGGITQSPKYLFRKEGQNVTLSCEQNLNHDAMYWYRQDPGQGLRLIYYSQIVNDFQKGDIAEGYSVSREKKESFPLTVTSAQKNPTAFYLCATDASGRQEQFFGPGTRLTVL.

The chain joins TRBV5-4 to TRBJ1-1; no clear D. CDR3 length: 14 residues. Germline V gene lookup returns CDR1 SGHNT and CDR2 YYREEE (reference sequence). Trimming stripped 0 bases from V and 1 base from J, with 7 bases between. CDR3 sequence (DNA): TGTGCCAGCAGCTTGGACATTGCGAACACTGAAGCTTTCTTT. Amino acid sequence: CASSLDIANTEAFF.

This clone was recorded once. The rearrangement joins TRBV23-1 to TRBJ1-2; TRBD1 agrees at 8 bases. TRBV23-1 is noted as an ORF with a role that remains uncertain. V shed 7 bases and J 3 bases; nucleotides not matched to a gene: 19. This CDR3 contains 18 residues. The CDR3 reads CASNITGGSPPVDYGYTF. The DNA for the CDR3 is TGCGCCAGCAACATAACAGGGGGGTCCCCTCCGGTAGACTATGGCTACACCTTC.